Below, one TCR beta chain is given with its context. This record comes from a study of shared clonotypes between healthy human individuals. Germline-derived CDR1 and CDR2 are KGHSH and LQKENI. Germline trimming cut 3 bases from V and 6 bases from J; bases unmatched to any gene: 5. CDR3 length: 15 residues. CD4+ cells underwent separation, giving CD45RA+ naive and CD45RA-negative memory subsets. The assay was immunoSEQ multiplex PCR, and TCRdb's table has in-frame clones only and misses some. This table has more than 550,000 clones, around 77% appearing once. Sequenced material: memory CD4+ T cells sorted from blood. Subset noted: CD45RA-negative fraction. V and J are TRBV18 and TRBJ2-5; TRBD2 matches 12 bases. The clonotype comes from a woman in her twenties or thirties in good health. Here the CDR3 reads CASSPWTSGKKTQYF. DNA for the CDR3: TGTGCCAGCTCACCCTGGACTAGCGGGAAAAAGACCCAGTACTTC. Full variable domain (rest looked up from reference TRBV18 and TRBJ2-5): NAGVMQNPRHLVRRRGQEARLRCSPMKGHSHVYWYRQLPEEGLKFMVYLQKENIIDESGMPKERFSAEFPKEGPSILRIQQVVRGDSAAYFCASSPWTSGKKTQYFGPGTRLLVL.